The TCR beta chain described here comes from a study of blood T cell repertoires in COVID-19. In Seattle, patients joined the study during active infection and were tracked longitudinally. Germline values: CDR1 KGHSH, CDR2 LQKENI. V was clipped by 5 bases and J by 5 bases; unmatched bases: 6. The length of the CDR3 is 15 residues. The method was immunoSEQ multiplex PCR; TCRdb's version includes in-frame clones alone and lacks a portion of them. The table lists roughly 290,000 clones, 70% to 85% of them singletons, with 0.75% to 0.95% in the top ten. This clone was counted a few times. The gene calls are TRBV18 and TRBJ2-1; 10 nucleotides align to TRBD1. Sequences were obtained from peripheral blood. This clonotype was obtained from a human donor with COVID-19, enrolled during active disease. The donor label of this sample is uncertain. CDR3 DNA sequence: TGTGCCAGCTCATCCGACAGGGGGCGCGACAATGAGCAGTTCTTC. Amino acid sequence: CASSSDRGRDNEQFF.